This T cell receptor beta chain comes out of a study of neurological immune-mediated disorders. Many counts were recorded for this clonotype. Its antigen is unidentified. Whole-study findings and limits: The level of TCR clonal expansion was highest in patients with HTLV-1-associated myelopathy and lowest in multiple sclerosis, where it fell below the level seen in healthy controls.

cDNA was made by 5'RACE with 10-nucleotide random UMIs. TCRdb reanalysed the 5' RACE reads using MiXCR and keeps one entry per CDR3 protein. The sample consists of some 29,000 distinct CDR3 sequences, 12% of them appearing once. Healthy controls comprised blood bank volunteers in Maryland, USA. Trimming shortened V by 6 bases and J by 3 bases, and 15 bases separated the two germline ends. CDR3 length equals 15 residues. Germline-derived CDR1 and CDR2 are MNHNY and SVGAGI (reference sequence). J is TRBJ1-5 and V is TRBV6-6, with a possible D match to TRBD1 (5 bases). The receptor was derived from a man between 60 and 75 years old in good health. Sequencing was done on a sample of PBMCs. This chain's CDR3 is CASREGPDHNQPQHF. CDR3 DNA: TGTGCCAGCAGAGAGGGACCCGACCACAATCAGCCCCAGCATTTT.